These T cell receptor beta chains were read from a single sample in a study of vaccination effects on CD4 cells after COVID-19. Assay: immunoSEQ multiplex PCR; the TCRdb copy retains only in-frame clones and omits some. The data show fewer than 25,000 clones, more than 65% seen once. For these receptors, no antigen is known. Source: CD4+ T cells from PBMCs cultured with HCoV-NL63 spike peptides, taken after COVID-19 vaccination. Receptor source: a human donor who received a COVID-19 vaccine. Each CDR3 is given with its conserved first and last residue. D genes are given only for firm matches. Clone size is stated in some rows and not others, as once, few, many or a class when expanded.

V gene: TRBV10-3
clone size: -
CDR3 length: 16
J gene: TRBJ2-1
D gene: -
CDR3 DNA: TGTGCCATCAGGGCAGGTGGGGGCAGCTCCTACAATGAGCAGTTCTTC
CDR3 protein: CAIRAGGGSSYNEQFF

V gene: TRBV7-9
clone size: few
CDR3 length: 13
J gene: TRBJ2-7
D gene: TRBD1
CDR3 DNA: TGTGCCAGTCTAACGACAGGGTGGGACGAGCAGTACTTC
CDR3 protein: CASLTTGWDEQYF

V gene: TRBV12-3/TRBV12-4
clone size: few
CDR3 length: 13
J gene: TRBJ2-7
D gene: -
CDR3 DNA: TGTGCCAGCTTTGAGGACCAAACCTACGAGCAGTACTTC
CDR3 protein: CASFEDQTYEQYF

V gene: TRBV9
clone size: -
CDR3 length: 17
J gene: TRBJ1-1
D gene: -
CDR3 DNA: TGTGCCAGCAGCGAACCCGGGACGGGACATGTTGGCACTGAAGCTTTCTTT
CDR3 protein: CASSEPGTGHVGTEAFF

V gene: TRBV6-5
clone size: -
CDR3 length: 13
J gene: TRBJ1-1
D gene: -
CDR3 DNA: TGTGCCACCATGCACTCAGGGAACACTGAAGCTTTCTTT
CDR3 protein: CATMHSGNTEAFF

V gene: TRBV4-1
clone size: -
CDR3 length: 15
J gene: TRBJ2-2
D gene: -
CDR3 DNA: TGCGCCAGCAGCCAGGATGAGAGCGGTCAGAGGGAGCTGTTTTTT
CDR3 protein: CASSQDESGQRELFF

V gene: TRBV11-2
clone size: -
CDR3 length: 18
J gene: TRBJ1-1
D gene: -
CDR3 DNA: TGTGCCAGCAGCCCGATACACGACAGGCCCCGAGCGAACACTGAAGCTTTCTTT
CDR3 protein: CASSPIHDRPRANTEAFF

V gene: TRBV5-1
clone size: few
CDR3 length: 15
J gene: TRBJ1-4
D gene: -
CDR3 DNA: TGCGCCAGCAGCTACCAGACAGATCGCGGCGAAAAACTGTTTTTT
CDR3 protein: CASSYQTDRGEKLFF

V gene: TRBV18
clone size: -
CDR3 length: 16
J gene: TRBJ2-3
D gene: -
CDR3 DNA: TGTGCCAGCTCACCAGGCACGGGAACAATAGTCGATACGCAGTATTTT
CDR3 protein: CASSPGTGTIVDTQYF

V gene: TRBV2
clone size: -
CDR3 length: 17
J gene: TRBJ2-7
D gene: -
CDR3 DNA: TGTGCCAGCAGACCCAATCGTAACAGTGGCTGGGGGGACGAGCAGTACTTC
CDR3 protein: CASRPNRNSGWGDEQYF

V gene: TRBV2
clone size: few
CDR3 length: 13
J gene: TRBJ2-2
D gene: -
CDR3 DNA: TGTGCCAGCAGTCCTCAGGGGACCGGGGAGCTGTTTTTT
CDR3 protein: CASSPQGTGELFF

V gene: TRBV6-5
clone size: -
CDR3 length: 15
J gene: TRBJ1-2
D gene: -
CDR3 DNA: TGTGCCAGCAGTTCATCCGCGCAAATCCCCTATGGCTACACCTTC
CDR3 protein: CASSSSAQIPYGYTF

V gene: TRBV29-1
clone size: -
CDR3 length: 13
J gene: TRBJ2-7
D gene: -
CDR3 DNA: TGCAGCGTTGGGTTCGCAGGGGTAGACGAGCAGTACTTC
CDR3 protein: CSVGFAGVDEQYF

V gene: TRBV6-2/TRBV6-3
clone size: -
CDR3 length: 17
J gene: TRBJ1-1
D gene: TRBD1
CDR3 DNA: TGTGCCAGCAGTCCCGGACAGGGGACCCGTTTGAGCACTGAAGCTTTCTTT
CDR3 protein: CASSPGQGTRLSTEAFF

V gene: TRBV10-2
clone size: -
CDR3 length: 15
J gene: TRBJ2-1
D gene: TRBD2
CDR3 DNA: TGCGCCAGCAGGACTAGCGGGGGGGCGGGTAATGAGCAGTTCTTC
CDR3 protein: CASRTSGGAGNEQFF

V gene: TRBV6-5
clone size: -
CDR3 length: 14
J gene: TRBJ1-2
D gene: TRBD1
CDR3 DNA: TGTGCCAGCAGAGTGGGACAGGGGATCTATGGCTACACCTTC
CDR3 protein: CASRVGQGIYGYTF

V gene: TRBV19
clone size: -
CDR3 length: 15
J gene: TRBJ1-4
D gene: TRBD1
CDR3 DNA: TGTGCCAGTAGTTCAGGACAGGGGGCCTTTAGAAAACTGTTTTTT
CDR3 protein: CASSSGQGAFRKLFF

V gene: TRBV5-1
clone size: -
CDR3 length: 15
J gene: TRBJ1-5
D gene: TRBD1
CDR3 DNA: TGCGCCAGCAGCTTGGGACAGGGGGGCAATCAGCCCCAGCATTTT
CDR3 protein: CASSLGQGGNQPQHF

V gene: TRBV4-1
clone size: -
CDR3 length: 16
J gene: TRBJ2-3
D gene: -
CDR3 DNA: TGCGCCAGCAGCCAAGATGGGGTAGGTAGCACAGATACGCAGTATTTT
CDR3 protein: CASSQDGVGSTDTQYF

V gene: TRBV24-1
clone size: -
CDR3 length: 15
J gene: TRBJ2-3
D gene: -
CDR3 DNA: TGTGCCACCAGTGGTGGGACGGGAAGCACAGATACGCAGTATTTT
CDR3 protein: CATSGGTGSTDTQYF

V gene: TRBV5-8
clone size: -
CDR3 length: 17
J gene: TRBJ1-5
D gene: -
CDR3 DNA: TGTGCCAGCAGCCCCCTCCCCCAGACAGGCCTGACTCAGCCCCAGCATTTT
CDR3 protein: CASSPLPQTGLTQPQHF

V gene: TRBV3-1/TRBV3-2
clone size: -
CDR3 length: 14
J gene: TRBJ2-7
D gene: -
CDR3 DNA: TGTGCCAGCAGCCAAGACAATCTCTATTACGAGCAGTACTTC
CDR3 protein: CASSQDNLYYEQYF

V gene: TRBV15
clone size: -
CDR3 length: 12
J gene: TRBJ1-2
D gene: -
CDR3 DNA: TGTGCCACCAGCAGAGTGGGGGGAGGCTACACCTTC
CDR3 protein: CATSRVGGGYTF

V gene: TRBV6-5
clone size: few
CDR3 length: 14
J gene: TRBJ1-6
D gene: -
CDR3 DNA: TGTGCCAGCAGTTACTCCCCGGGGCATTCACCCCTCCACTTT
CDR3 protein: CASSYSPGHSPLHF

V gene: TRBV5-6
clone size: -
CDR3 length: 13
J gene: TRBJ2-1
D gene: -
CDR3 DNA: TGTGCCAGCAGCTGGGCCCCCTACAATGAGCAGTTCTTC
CDR3 protein: CASSWAPYNEQFF

V gene: TRBV6-5
clone size: -
CDR3 length: 14
J gene: TRBJ2-5
D gene: -
CDR3 DNA: TGTGCCAGCAGTTTCTCCCGGACGTGGGAGACCCAGTACTTC
CDR3 protein: CASSFSRTWETQYF

V gene: TRBV18
clone size: once
CDR3 length: 16
J gene: TRBJ1-3
D gene: -
CDR3 DNA: TGTGCCAGCTCACCACTTGCGGACAGCTCTGGAAACACCATATATTTT
CDR3 protein: CASSPLADSSGNTIYF

V gene: TRBV5-4
clone size: -
CDR3 length: 12
J gene: TRBJ1-3
D gene: -
CDR3 DNA: TGTGCCACCACAGGGTTTGGAAACACCATATATTTT
CDR3 protein: CATTGFGNTIYF

V gene: TRBV2
clone size: -
CDR3 length: 12
J gene: TRBJ1-1
D gene: TRBD1
CDR3 DNA: TGTGCCAGCGGACAGGAGTACACTGAAGCTTTCTTT
CDR3 protein: CASGQEYTEAFF

V gene: TRBV5-1
clone size: -
CDR3 length: 14
J gene: TRBJ2-1
D gene: TRBD1
CDR3 DNA: TGCGCCAGCATGGGGCAGGGGGATTTCAATGAGCAGTTCTTC
CDR3 protein: CASMGQGDFNEQFF

V gene: TRBV24-1
clone size: -
CDR3 length: 16
J gene: TRBJ2-4
D gene: -
CDR3 DNA: TGTGCCACCAGTGACAGTAAAGGGACGGCCAAAAACATTCAGTACTTC
CDR3 protein: CATSDSKGTAKNIQYF

V gene: TRBV7-8
clone size: -
CDR3 length: 18
J gene: TRBJ1-3
D gene: -
CDR3 DNA: TGTGCCAGCAGCTCGCAGGCGGGGGCAGTCCTTCCTGGAAACACCATATATTTT
CDR3 protein: CASSSQAGAVLPGNTIYF

V gene: TRBV5-1
clone size: -
CDR3 length: 14
J gene: TRBJ1-1
D gene: -
CDR3 DNA: TGCGCCAGCAGCTCGGACGGCATGAACACTGAAGCTTTCTTT
CDR3 protein: CASSSDGMNTEAFF

V gene: TRBV9
clone size: -
CDR3 length: 16
J gene: TRBJ2-2
D gene: TRBD2
CDR3 DNA: TGTGCCAGCAGCCCCGGACTAGCGGGAGAAACCGGGGAGCTGTTTTTT
CDR3 protein: CASSPGLAGETGELFF

V gene: TRBV4-2
clone size: -
CDR3 length: 18
J gene: TRBJ2-5
D gene: TRBD2
CDR3 DNA: TGTGCCAGCAGCCAAGAATTGGCTAGCGGGGGTTATTCGAAGACCCAGTACTTC
CDR3 protein: CASSQELASGGYSKTQYF

V gene: TRBV29-1
clone size: -
CDR3 length: 12
J gene: TRBJ2-7
D gene: -
CDR3 DNA: TGCAGCGTCGTAAAGCCCCCCTACGAGCAGTACTTC
CDR3 protein: CSVVKPPYEQYF

V gene: TRBV19
clone size: once
CDR3 length: 16
J gene: TRBJ1-2
D gene: -
CDR3 DNA: TGTGCCAGTAGTATTGGGGTTTTATTTAGCCTGGGTGGCTACACCTTC
CDR3 protein: CASSIGVLFSLGGYTF

V gene: TRBV5-1
clone size: -
CDR3 length: 16
J gene: TRBJ2-3
D gene: -
CDR3 DNA: TGCGCCAGCAGCTTGGCCCAGTTTACTAGCACAGATACGCAGTATTTT
CDR3 protein: CASSLAQFTSTDTQYF

V gene: TRBV29-1
clone size: -
CDR3 length: 10
J gene: TRBJ1-1
D gene: TRBD1
CDR3 DNA: TGCAGCGTACAGGGGCCAGAAGCTTTCTTT
CDR3 protein: CSVQGPEAFF

V gene: TRBV6-6
clone size: few
CDR3 length: 16
J gene: TRBJ1-1
D gene: -
CDR3 DNA: TGTGCCAGCAGTCCCTTCGGAGGCCCCAGGAACACTGAAGCTTTCTTT
CDR3 protein: CASSPFGGPRNTEAFF

V gene: TRBV11-2
clone size: once
CDR3 length: 15
J gene: TRBJ2-5
D gene: -
CDR3 DNA: TGTGCCAGCAGCAATGGGGCTAGTAACCAAGAGACCCAGTACTTC
CDR3 protein: CASSNGASNQETQYF

V gene: TRBV4-2
clone size: -
CDR3 length: 17
J gene: TRBJ1-2
D gene: TRBD1
CDR3 DNA: TGTGCCAGCAGCCAAGATCTATGGGACAGGGCTTCAGGAGGCTACACCTTC
CDR3 protein: CASSQDLWDRASGGYTF

V gene: TRBV30
clone size: -
CDR3 length: 16
J gene: TRBJ1-2
D gene: TRBD1
CDR3 DNA: TGTGCCTGGAGTCCCGGGACAGGGGCCTTTAACTATGGCTACACCTTC
CDR3 protein: CAWSPGTGAFNYGYTF